This T cell receptor (beta chain) is drawn from a study of CD4 T cells in relation to SARS-CoV-2 and coronaviruses. Overall study: The HLA restriction of the shared crossreactive spike epitopes was mapped. Findings of the study overall: The assay detects memory recall responses, not culture-primed primary responses. About 65% of donors had memory CD4+ clonotypes crossrecognizing SARS-CoV-2 and common cold coronavirus spike.

Trimming cost V 3 bases and J 0 bases, with 11 bases left between them. The CDR3 extends over 15 amino acids. Germline V lookup: CDR1 MGHRA, CDR2 YSYEKL. As concerns this clone: Its specificity is not known.

The unexposed donors gave CD4+ T cells in about 2010-2018, prior to COVID-19. Measured with immunoSEQ multiplex PCR; TCRdb has only the in-frame clones, and not every one. This table holds 68,000 or so clones, approximately 95% found once. The receptor's source is a human donor in good health. What was sequenced was naive CD4+ T cells from PBMCs. Subset defined: naive CD4+ T cells isolated by negative enrichment. The chain combines TRBV4-1 with TRBJ1-1; a possible D gene is TRBD1 (5 bases). The CDR3 reads CASSQRGRLNTEAFF. CDR3 nucleotides: TGCGCCAGCAGCCAGCGGGGCCGCCTGAACACTGAAGCTTTCTTT.